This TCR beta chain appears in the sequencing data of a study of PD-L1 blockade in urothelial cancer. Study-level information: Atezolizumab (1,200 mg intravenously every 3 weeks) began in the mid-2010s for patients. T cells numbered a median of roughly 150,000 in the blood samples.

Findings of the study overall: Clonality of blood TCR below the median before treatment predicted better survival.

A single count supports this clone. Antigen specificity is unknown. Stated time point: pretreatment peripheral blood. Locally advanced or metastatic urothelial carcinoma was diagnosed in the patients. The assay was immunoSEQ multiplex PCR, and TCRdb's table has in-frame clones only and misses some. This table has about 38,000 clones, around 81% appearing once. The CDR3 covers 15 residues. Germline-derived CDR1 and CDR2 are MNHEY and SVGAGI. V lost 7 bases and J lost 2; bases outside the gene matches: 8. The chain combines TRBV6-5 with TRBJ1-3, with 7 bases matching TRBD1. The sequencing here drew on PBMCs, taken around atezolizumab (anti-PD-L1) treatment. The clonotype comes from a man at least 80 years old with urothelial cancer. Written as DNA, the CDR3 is TGTGCCAGCACCCTTGACAGGGAGGCTGGAAACACCATATATTTT. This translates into CASTLDREAGNTIYF.